The next 6 T cell receptor beta chains were all read from a single sample in a study of T cells in Graves' hyperthyroidism and ophthalmopathy. RNA transcripts provided the source from which TCR beta CDR3 regions were amplified. The TCR CDR3 first-round RT-PCR relied on the HTBI primer set. One entry per CDR3 protein, called by TCRdb with MiXCR from the multiplex PCR reads. The sample lists some 350,000 distinct CDR3 sequences, roughly an eighth occurring once. Input material: blood. The receptors come from a woman aged 40 to 49 with Graves' ophthalmopathy.

This clonotype was observed many times. This CDR3 reads CATSPAEGGRTDTQYF. As DNA, the CDR3 is TGTGCCACCAGTCCGGCCGAGGGGGGAAGGACAGATACGCAGTATTTT. The rearrangement joins TRBV24-1 to TRBJ2-3; the D gene could be TRBD1 or TRBD2 (6 bases each). CDR1 KGHDR and CDR2 SFDVKD come from the germline V gene. Deletions cut 6 bases from V and 3 bases from J, with 18 bases between. The CDR3 sequence is 16 residues long.

This clonotype has only a few counts. The chain joins TRBV30 to TRBJ1-1; TRBD1 agrees at 9 bases. The V gene end was trimmed by 0 bases and the J gene end by 4 bases; junction bases not matched to a gene: 6. CDR1 and CDR2 from the germline V gene are GTSNPN and SVGIG (reference sequence). The CDR3 runs 15 residues. DNA of the CDR3: TGTGCCTGGAGTGTACAGGGGGCGCCGGGCACTGAAGCTTTCTTT. Its protein product is CAWSVQGAPGTEAFF.

The J gene is TRBJ2-1, the V gene TRBV19; 8 bases align to TRBD2. Germline CDR1 is LNHDA and CDR2 is SQIVND (reference sequence). V trimming: 5 bases; J trimming: 7 bases; junction bases outside the gene matches: 10. The CDR3 contains 15 residues. The CDR3 DNA reads as TGTGCCAGTAGTGCTCCGGGACTAGGATCTAATGAGCAGTTCTTC. It translates to CASSAPGLGSNEQFF. The full variable domain, in which reference TRBV19 and TRBJ2-1 provide the parts outside the CDR3, is DGGITQSPKYLFRKEGQNVTLSCEQNLNHDAMYWYRQDPGQGLRLIYYSQIVNDFQKGDIAEGYSVSREKKESFPLTVTSAQKNPTAFYLCASSAPGLGSNEQFFGPGTRLTVL.

The J gene is TRBJ2-3, the V gene TRBV7-2, with unresolved D. CDR1 and CDR2 (germline): SGHTA, FQGNSA. The CDR3 is 11 residues long. V was shortened by 5 bases and J by 12 bases, with 12 bases between the two germline ends. In nucleotides, the CDR3 is TGTGCCAGCAGCCGTATAGAGAGTCAGTATTTT. Translation: CASSRIESQYF. Drawing the rest from reference TRBV7-2 and TRBJ2-3, the complete variable domain is GAGVSQSPSNKVTEKGKDVELRCDPISGHTALYWYRQSLGQGLEFLIYFQGNSAPDKSGLPSDRFSAERTGGSVSTLTIQRTQQEDSAVYLCASSRIESQYFGPGTRLTVL.

This clonotype was seen ten or more times. This rearrangement joins TRBV5-5 to TRBJ2-5; D may be TRBD1 or TRBD2 (5 bases each). The germline V gene has CDR1 SGHKS and CDR2 YYEKEE (reference sequence). The V and J ends lost 1 base and 4 bases respectively, with 11 bases between them. The CDR3 spans 14 residues. CDR3 protein: CASSLMGRTETQYF. The CDR3 nucleotides read TGTGCCAGCAGCTTGATGGGACGTACAGAGACCCAGTACTTC. Drawing the rest from reference TRBV5-5 and TRBJ2-5, the complete variable domain is DAGVTQSPTHLIKTRGQQVTLRCSPISGHKSVSWYQQVLGQGPQFIFQYYEKEERGRGNFPDRFSARQFPNYSSELNVNALLLGDSALYLCASSLMGRTETQYFGPGTRLLVL.

The table lists this clonotype with many counts. The J gene is TRBJ2-3, the V gene TRBV7-2; 8 bases agree with TRBD2. V lost 5 bases, J lost 2 bases, and 6 bases stayed unmatched. This CDR3 is 15 amino acids long. Germline V gene data show CDR1 as SGHTA and CDR2 as FQGNSA. CDR3 in DNA: TGTGCCAGCAGCCCGTGGACTAGCCCCACAGATACGCAGTATTTT. Translation gives CASSPWTSPTDTQYF.